This T cell receptor (beta chain) derives from a study of cytomegalovirus exposure and HLA in healthy donors. 60 Vbeta and 13 Jbeta primers were used in PCR. Sequenced by immunoSEQ multiplex PCR; TCRdb stores in-frame clones only, minus some. This sample has over 250,000 clones, with roughly two thirds found just once. Losses at the gene ends were 2 bases for V and 7 bases for J; bases not matched to a gene: 2. This CDR3 spans 13 amino acids. Germline-derived CDR1 and CDR2 are SGHTA and FQGTGA. Source material: PBMCs. The rearrangement joins TRBV7-3 to TRBJ2-1, with 7 bases matching TRBD2. The source of this sequence is a female donor in good health and CMV-seronegative. CDR3 protein: CASSLAGVNEQFF. CDR3 DNA: TGTGCCAGCAGCTTAGCGGGAGTGAATGAGCAGTTCTTC.